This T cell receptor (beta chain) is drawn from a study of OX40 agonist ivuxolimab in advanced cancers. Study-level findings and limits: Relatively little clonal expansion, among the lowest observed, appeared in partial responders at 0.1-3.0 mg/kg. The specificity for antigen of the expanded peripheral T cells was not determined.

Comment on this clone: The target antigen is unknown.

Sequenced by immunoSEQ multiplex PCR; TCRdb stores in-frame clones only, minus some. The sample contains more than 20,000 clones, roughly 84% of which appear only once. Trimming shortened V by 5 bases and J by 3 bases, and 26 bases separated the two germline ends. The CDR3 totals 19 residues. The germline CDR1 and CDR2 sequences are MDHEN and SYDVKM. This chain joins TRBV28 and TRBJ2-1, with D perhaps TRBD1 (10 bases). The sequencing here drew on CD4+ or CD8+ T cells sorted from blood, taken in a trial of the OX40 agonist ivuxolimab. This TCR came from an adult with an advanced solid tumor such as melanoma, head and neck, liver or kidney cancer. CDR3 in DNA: TGTGCCAGCAGTCGGCGACAGGGGGCCAGCGGGAGGTTCTACAATGAGCAGTTCTTC. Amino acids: CASSRRQGASGRFYNEQFF.